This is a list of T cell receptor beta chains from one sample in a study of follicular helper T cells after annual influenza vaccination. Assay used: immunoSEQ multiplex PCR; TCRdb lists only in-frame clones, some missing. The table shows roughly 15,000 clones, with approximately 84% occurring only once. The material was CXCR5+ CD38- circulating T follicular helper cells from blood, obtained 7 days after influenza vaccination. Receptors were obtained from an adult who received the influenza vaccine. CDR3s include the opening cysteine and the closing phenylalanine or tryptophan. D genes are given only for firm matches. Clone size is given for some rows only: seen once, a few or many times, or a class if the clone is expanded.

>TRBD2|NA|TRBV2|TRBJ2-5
CASSIGLATKTQYF
TGTGCCAGCAGTATAGGACTAGCGACAAAGACCCAGTACTTC
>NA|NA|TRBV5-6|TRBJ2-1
CASSLEQTAYNEQFF
TGTGCCAGCAGCTTAGAACAGACGGCCTACAATGAGCAGTTCTTC
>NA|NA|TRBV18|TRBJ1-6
CASSPQQVGEDSPLHF
TGTGCCAGCTCACCACAGCAGGTGGGGGAGGATTCACCCCTCCACTTT
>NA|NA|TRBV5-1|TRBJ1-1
CASSLWGGKDTEAFF
TGCGCCAGCAGCTTGTGGGGAGGAAAGGACACTGAAGCTTTCTTT
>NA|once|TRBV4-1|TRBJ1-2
CASSLETQLYGYTF
TGCGCCAGCAGCCTAGAAACACAGTTGTATGGCTACACCTTC
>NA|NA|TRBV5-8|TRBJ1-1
CASSPRWGAEAFF
TGTGCCAGCAGCCCGCGGTGGGGGGCTGAAGCTTTCTTT
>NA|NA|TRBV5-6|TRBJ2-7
CASLPRGGIPHEQYF
TGTGCCAGCTTACCCCGAGGCGGGATCCCCCACGAGCAGTACTTC
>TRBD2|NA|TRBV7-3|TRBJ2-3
CASSLAGDRPDTQYF
TGTGCCAGCAGCCTCGCGGGGGACCGGCCAGATACGCAGTATTTT
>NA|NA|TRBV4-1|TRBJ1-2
CASSQEVGQAYGYTF
TGCGCCAGCAGCCAAGAGGTGGGTCAGGCCTATGGCTACACCTTC
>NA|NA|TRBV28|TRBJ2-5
CASSPGGIQETQYF
TGTGCCAGCAGCCCCGGGGGAATACAAGAGACCCAGTACTTC
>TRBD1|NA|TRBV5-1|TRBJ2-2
CASNLDRRNTGELFF
TGCGCCAGCAACTTGGACAGGAGAAACACCGGGGAGCTGTTTTTT
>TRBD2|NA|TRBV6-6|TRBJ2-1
CASRVPGLSDEQFF
TGTGCCAGCAGGGTCCCGGGACTAAGCGATGAGCAGTTCTTC
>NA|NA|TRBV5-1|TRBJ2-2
CASSWTANTGELFF
TGCGCCAGCAGCTGGACAGCGAACACCGGGGAGCTGTTTTTT
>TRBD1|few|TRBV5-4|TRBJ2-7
CASSLRGTGNYEQYF
TGTGCCAGCAGCTTAAGAGGGACAGGGAATTACGAGCAGTACTTC
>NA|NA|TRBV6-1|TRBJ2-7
CTSSESVQGGHEQYF
TGTACCAGCAGTGAAAGTGTACAGGGCGGACACGAGCAGTACTTC
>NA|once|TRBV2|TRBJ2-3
CASSEERPDTQYF
TGTGCCAGCAGTGAAGAGCGACCAGATACGCAGTATTTT
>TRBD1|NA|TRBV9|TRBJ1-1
CASSVAGTGENTEAFF
TGTGCCAGCAGCGTAGCCGGGACAGGAGAGAACACTGAAGCTTTCTTT
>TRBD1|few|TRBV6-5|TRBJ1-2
CASSYSGGTGGGYTF
TGTGCCAGCAGTTACTCGGGGGGGACAGGGGGAGGCTACACCTTC
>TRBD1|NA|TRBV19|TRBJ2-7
CASSYYGTGAYEQYF
TGTGCCAGTAGTTACTACGGGACAGGAGCCTACGAGCAGTACTTC
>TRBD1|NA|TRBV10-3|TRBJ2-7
CANREAGGNEQYF
TGTGCAAACAGGGAGGCAGGGGGCAACGAGCAGTACTTC
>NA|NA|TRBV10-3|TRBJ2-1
CAISRDSDNEQFF
TGTGCCATCAGCCGGGACTCCGACAATGAGCAGTTCTTC
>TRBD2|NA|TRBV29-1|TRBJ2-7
CSVGGRGAYSREGGEQYF
TGCAGCGTGGGGGGGAGGGGAGCCTACTCGCGGGAGGGAGGCGAGCAGTACTTC
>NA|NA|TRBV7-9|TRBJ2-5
CASSLGQGRGETQYF
TGTGCCAGCAGCTTGGGTCAGGGGCGCGGGGAGACCCAGTACTTC
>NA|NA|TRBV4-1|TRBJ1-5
CASSQTAPTGGNQPQHF
TGCGCCAGCAGCCAGACCGCGCCGACAGGAGGCAATCAGCCCCAGCATTTT
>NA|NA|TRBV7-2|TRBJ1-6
CASSPGEGGPLGSPLHF
TGTGCCAGCAGCCCGGGGGAGGGGGGCCCATTGGGTTCACCCCTCCACTTT
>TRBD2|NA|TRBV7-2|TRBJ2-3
CASSSYSGGADTQYF
TGTGCCAGCAGCTCATATAGCGGGGGTGCAGATACGCAGTATTTT
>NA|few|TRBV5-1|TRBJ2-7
CASSLEQGSYGQYF
TGCGCCAGCAGCTTGGAACAGGGCAGCTACGGACAGTACTTC
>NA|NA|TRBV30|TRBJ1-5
CAWSFGVNSNQPQHF
TGTGCCTGGTCCTTCGGGGTCAATAGCAATCAGCCCCAGCATTTT
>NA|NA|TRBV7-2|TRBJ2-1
CASSLVGEQFF
TGTGCCAGCAGCTTAGTCGGTGAGCAGTTCTTC
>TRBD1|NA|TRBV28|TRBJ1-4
CAGSGWDRGNEKLFF
TGTGCCGGCAGTGGCTGGGACAGGGGGAATGAAAAACTGTTTTTT
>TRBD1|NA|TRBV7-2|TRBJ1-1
CASSLAVLRDRFTEAFF
TGTGCCAGCAGCTTAGCCGTATTACGGGACAGATTCACTGAAGCTTTCTTT
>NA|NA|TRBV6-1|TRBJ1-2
CASRGTGYYGYTF
TGTGCCAGCAGAGGAACAGGGTACTATGGCTACACCTTC
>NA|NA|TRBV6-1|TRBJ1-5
CASRDDSFNQPQHF
TGTGCCAGCAGGGATGACAGTTTCAATCAGCCCCAGCATTTT
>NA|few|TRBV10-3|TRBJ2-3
CASTGTDTQYF
TGTGCCAGCACGGGAACAGATACGCAGTATTTT
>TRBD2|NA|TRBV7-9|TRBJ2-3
CASSLSGDTDTQYF
TGTGCCAGCAGCCTTAGCGGGGACACAGATACGCAGTATTTT
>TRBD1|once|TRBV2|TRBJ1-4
CASSVDRAGGEKLFF
TGTGCCAGCAGCGTAGACAGGGCGGGGGGTGAAAAACTGTTTTTT
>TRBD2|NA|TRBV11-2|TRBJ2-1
CASSSISGGYNEQFF
TGTGCCAGCAGCTCCATTAGCGGGGGTTACAATGAGCAGTTCTTC
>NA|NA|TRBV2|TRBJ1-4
CASSESGGTNEKLFF
TGTGCCAGCAGTGAAAGTGGGGGGACTAATGAAAAACTGTTTTTT
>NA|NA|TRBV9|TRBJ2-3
CASSVDSLGTQYF
TGTGCCAGCAGCGTAGACAGCCTTGGGACGCAGTATTTT
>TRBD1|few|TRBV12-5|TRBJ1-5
CASGSLPTGGRNQPQHF
TGTGCTAGTGGTTCGCTGCCGACAGGGGGACGCAATCAGCCCCAGCATTTT
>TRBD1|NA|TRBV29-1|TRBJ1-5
CSVAGTDPNQPQHF
TGCAGCGTCGCTGGGACAGACCCCAATCAGCCCCAGCATTTT
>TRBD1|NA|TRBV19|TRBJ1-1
CASSEGQGNTEAFF
TGTGCCAGTAGTGAGGGACAGGGGAACACTGAAGCTTTCTTT
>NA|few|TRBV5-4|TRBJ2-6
CASLRDPGANVLTF
TGTGCCAGCTTGCGGGACCCTGGGGCCAACGTCCTGACTTTC
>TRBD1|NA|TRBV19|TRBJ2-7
CASSPPGQTPYEQYF
TGTGCCAGTAGTCCGCCGGGACAGACCCCTTACGAGCAGTACTTC
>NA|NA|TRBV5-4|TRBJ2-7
CASTRFGASSYEQYF
TGTGCCAGCACCCGATTTGGAGCTAGCTCCTACGAGCAGTACTTC
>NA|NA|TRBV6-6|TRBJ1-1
CASSYDRANTEAFF
TGTGCCAGCAGCTATGACAGAGCGAACACTGAAGCTTTCTTT
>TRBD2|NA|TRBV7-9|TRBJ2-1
CASRSTSGKVWNEQFF
TGTGCCAGCAGATCGACTAGCGGGAAGGTATGGAATGAGCAGTTCTTC
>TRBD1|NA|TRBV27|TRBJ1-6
CASSLRTGFNSPLHF
TGTGCCAGCAGTTTACGGACAGGGTTTAATTCACCCCTCCACTTT
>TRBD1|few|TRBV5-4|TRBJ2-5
CASRAGGGETQYF
TGTGCCAGCAGGGCAGGGGGCGGGGAGACCCAGTACTTC
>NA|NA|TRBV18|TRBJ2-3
CASSFRETDTQYF
TGTGCCAGCTCATTCCGGGAGACAGATACGCAGTATTTT
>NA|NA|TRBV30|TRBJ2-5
CAWSNGYGETQYF
TGTGCCTGGAGTAACGGTTATGGAGAAACCCAGTACTTC
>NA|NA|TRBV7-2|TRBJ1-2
CASSFSPLSDYGYTF
TGTGCCAGCAGCTTTTCCCCCCTCTCGGACTATGGCTACACCTTC
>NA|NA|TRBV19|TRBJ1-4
CASSPRTAEANEKLFF
TGTGCCAGTAGTCCTAGGACAGCCGAAGCTAATGAAAAACTGTTTTTT
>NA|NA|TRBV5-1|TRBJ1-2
CASSLYDRPYGYTF
TGCGCCAGCAGCTTGTATGACAGACCGTATGGCTACACCTTC
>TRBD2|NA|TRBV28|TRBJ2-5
CASSSVTSGETQYF
TGTGCCAGCAGTTCCGTGACTAGCGGGGAGACCCAGTACTTC
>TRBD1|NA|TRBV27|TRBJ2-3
CASSPRTGWNTQYF
TGTGCCAGCAGTCCCCGGACAGGGTGGAATACGCAGTATTTT